This TCR beta chain stems from a study of blood T cell repertoires in COVID-19. The V gene end was trimmed by 4 bases and the J gene end by 10 bases; junction bases not matched to a gene: 7. Germline V gene data show CDR1 as SGHRS and CDR2 as YFSETQ. The CDR3 spans 15 residues. Data came from immunoSEQ multiplex PCR; TCRdb stores just in-frame clones and leaves some out. The sample has a few hundred thousand clones, roughly 86% seen once. Among Cohort 3 donors, those recovered had two negative PCRs, clearance, or symptom resolution. The clonotype comes from a woman between 18 and 30 years old who had recovered from COVID-19. This rearrangement joins TRBV5-1 to TRBJ1-6; TRBD1 matches 11 bases. Sequenced sample: PBMCs or T cells enriched from blood (not recorded which). CDR3 region: CASSEGDRGFSPLHF. DNA of the CDR3: TGCGCCAGCAGCGAAGGGGACAGGGGGTTCTCACCCCTCCACTTT.